The rows below give T cell receptor beta chains drawn from one sample of a study of blood T cells in healthy people across ages. TCRdb re-called the 5' RACE reads through MiXCR, storing one row per CDR3 protein. This table holds roughly 1.7 million distinct CDR3 sequences, roughly 30% found once. Input material: blood. These receptors were taken from a woman younger than 45 in good health. Each CDR3 is given without its conserved first and last residue. The order of the fields is clone size, V gene, CDR3 protein. Not all rows give a size; the values are once, few, many and, for expanded clones, a class.

clone size: -
V gene: TRBV20-1
CDR3 protein: SAGAGVRDQPQH

clone size: once
V gene: TRBV4-1
CDR3 protein: ASSQEWLSAETQY

clone size: -
V gene: TRBV7-2
CDR3 protein: ASSFGVEYGYT

clone size: few
V gene: TRBV30
CDR3 protein: AWSVGSPLH

clone size: once
V gene: TRBV15
CDR3 protein: ATSERINEKLF

clone size: few
V gene: TRBV20-1
CDR3 protein: SARPDLRGANVLT

clone size: -
V gene: TRBV14
CDR3 protein: ASSSSDGTYNEQF

clone size: -
V gene: TRBV12-3/TRBV12-4
CDR3 protein: ASRPPPDRGQDTQH

clone size: -
V gene: TRBV5-1
CDR3 protein: ASSHGENFEQF

clone size: -
V gene: TRBV2
CDR3 protein: ASSSAGRSRNEQF